This is a list of T cell receptor beta chains from one sample in a study of blood T cell repertoires in COVID-19. This table comes from immunoSEQ multiplex PCR, and its TCRdb copy is limited to in-frame clones, with some not included. The sample shows roughly 300,000 clones, 80% to 90% of them seen only once. Input material: PBMCs or T cells enriched from blood (not recorded which). These receptors came from a man aged 25 to 40 who had recovered from COVID-19. Both conserved end residues are part of each CDR3. The D gene is left open where the match is weak. Rows may omit the clone size; those that give it use once, few, many or a size class.

CDR3nt: TGTGCCAGCAGCTCACCCCGGGGGGACACTGAAGCTTTCTTT; CDR3aa: CASSSPRGDTEAFF; j_gene: TRBJ1-1; v_gene: TRBV13; abundance: .; d_gene: .
CDR3nt: TGTGCCAGCAGCTCCATGACTACAACGGGCTACACCTTC; CDR3aa: CASSSMTTTGYTF; j_gene: TRBJ1-2; v_gene: TRBV7-8; abundance: once; d_gene: .
CDR3nt: TGTGCCAGCAGCTTAGTCGACATGAACTACGAGCAGTACTTC; CDR3aa: CASSLVDMNYEQYF; j_gene: TRBJ2-7; v_gene: TRBV5-8; abundance: .; d_gene: .
CDR3nt: TGTGCCTGGAGTGTAGGACAGGGGGGGAAAGAAAAACTGTTTTTT; CDR3aa: CAWSVGQGGKEKLFF; j_gene: TRBJ1-4; v_gene: TRBV30; abundance: .; d_gene: TRBD1
CDR3nt: TGTGCCAGCAGCCAGACTAGCGGGGGATACAATGAGCAGTTCTTC; CDR3aa: CASSQTSGGYNEQFF; j_gene: TRBJ2-1; v_gene: TRBV7-9; abundance: few; d_gene: TRBD2
CDR3nt: TGTGCCAGCAGCCCGGGGAGCGTCTACAATGAGCAGTTCTTC; CDR3aa: CASSPGSVYNEQFF; j_gene: TRBJ2-1; v_gene: TRBV7-9; abundance: .; d_gene: .
CDR3nt: TGTGCCTGGAGTATACAGGGGGGCTATGGCTACACCTTC; CDR3aa: CAWSIQGGYGYTF; j_gene: TRBJ1-2; v_gene: TRBV30; abundance: .; d_gene: TRBD1
CDR3nt: TGTGCCTGGACGCCGGGACACATCACCGGGGAGCTGTTTTTT; CDR3aa: CAWTPGHITGELFF; j_gene: TRBJ2-2; v_gene: TRBV30; abundance: once; d_gene: .
CDR3nt: TGTGCCAGCAGTGGGACAGGCGGCCAGCCCCAGCATTTT; CDR3aa: CASSGTGGQPQHF; j_gene: TRBJ1-5; v_gene: TRBV27; abundance: once; d_gene: TRBD1
CDR3nt: TGTGCCAGCAGCCAAGAAAGCGCGGTTTCACCCCTCCACTTT; CDR3aa: CASSQESAVSPLHF; j_gene: TRBJ1-6; v_gene: TRBV14; abundance: few; d_gene: .
CDR3nt: TGTGCCAGCAGCTTAGATACAGGGATCGAGCAGTACTTC; CDR3aa: CASSLDTGIEQYF; j_gene: TRBJ2-7; v_gene: TRBV11-2; abundance: .; d_gene: .